A single sample gave rise to the 7 T cell receptor beta chains below, sequenced in a study of CD8 T cells in ankylosing spondylitis. MiXCR, run by TCRdb on the 5' RACE reads, gives a single entry per CDR3 protein. Of a few hundred thousand distinct CDR3 sequences listed, roughly 18% were seen once; the top ten hold about a third. The specimen sequenced was blood, either unsorted or a sorted T cell fraction (not recorded which). These receptors all come from a male donor with ankylosing spondylitis or in good health (not recorded which).

This clonotype was detected only a few times. V and J are TRBV5-1 and TRBJ2-2; D perhaps matches TRBD2 (6 bases). Per the germline V gene, CDR1 is SGHRS and CDR2 is YFSETQ. There are 17 residues in the CDR3. V was pared by 4 bases and J by 0 bases, with 16 bases between. The CDR3 region has the DNA TGCGCCAGCAGCCCCCCGGGAGTCGGCGCGAACACCGGGGAGCTGTTTTTT. Translating gives CASSPPGVGANTGELFF.

This clonotype was seen at least ten times. The chain links TRBV29-1 to TRBJ1-3, with no clear D. The germline V gene has CDR1 SQVTM and CDR2 ANQGSEA. The CDR3 length is 13 residues. Trimming pared 7 bases from V and 1 base from J, leaving 11 bases between. The CDR3 coding sequence is TGCAGCGCGGAACCGCCTTCTGGAAACACCATATATTTT. It yields the protein CSAEPPSGNTIYF.

With regard to this clonotype: A read error may account for a junction end that differs from germline. The V call is TRBV7-9, the J call TRBJ2-1; 7 bases fit TRBD2. The germline V gene has CDR1 SEHNR and CDR2 FQNEAQ (reference sequence). This CDR3 has 17 amino acids. CDR3 coding DNA: TGTGCCAGCAGCCCTCAAGGTGCCCTAGCGGAGTACACTGAGCAGTTCTTC. Translated: CASSPQGALAEYTEQFF.

This clonotype was seen a handful of times. V is TRBV4-3 and J is TRBJ2-5; D gene unclear. Germline V gene data show CDR1 as LGHNA and CDR2 as YSLEER. Trimming pared 0 bases from V and 4 bases from J, leaving 12 bases between. This CDR3 has 15 residues. The CDR3 region has the DNA TGCGCCAGCAGCCAAGATATCTCAATTCCAGAGACCCAGTACTTC. Amino acids: CASSQDISIPETQYF.

In its sample, this clonotype was seen many times. V is TRBV20-1 and J is TRBJ2-5, with 7 bases matching TRBD1. Germline assignment: CDR1 DFQATT and CDR2 SNEGSKA (reference sequence). This CDR3 region has 12 residues. With V trimmed by 3 bases and J by 13 bases, 11 bases remained unmatched. CDR3 coding DNA: TGCAGTGCTAGGACGGGCCAGGGGGAACGGTACTTC. Amino acids: CSARTGQGERYF.

The gene calls are TRBV4-1 and TRBJ1-6; no clear D. The germline V gene has CDR1 MGHRA and CDR2 YSYEKL. V was trimmed by 4 bases and J by 9 bases, leaving 13 bases between them. This CDR3 spans 14 amino acids. DNA for the CDR3: TGCGCCAGCAGCCCAATGGGCGGGTTTTCACCCCTCCACTTT. This gives the protein CASSPMGGFSPLHF.

This chain links TRBV4-1 with TRBJ2-1, with 11 nucleotides matching TRBD2. The V and J ends lost 1 base and 2 bases, in that order; junction bases with no gene match: 4. Germline lookup yields CDR1 MGHRA and CDR2 YSYEKL. This CDR3 spans 17 amino acids. The CDR3 spells CASSQATGLAAYNEQFF. The CDR3 DNA sequence: TGCGCCAGCAGCCAAGCTACGGGACTAGCGGCCTACAATGAGCAGTTCTTC.